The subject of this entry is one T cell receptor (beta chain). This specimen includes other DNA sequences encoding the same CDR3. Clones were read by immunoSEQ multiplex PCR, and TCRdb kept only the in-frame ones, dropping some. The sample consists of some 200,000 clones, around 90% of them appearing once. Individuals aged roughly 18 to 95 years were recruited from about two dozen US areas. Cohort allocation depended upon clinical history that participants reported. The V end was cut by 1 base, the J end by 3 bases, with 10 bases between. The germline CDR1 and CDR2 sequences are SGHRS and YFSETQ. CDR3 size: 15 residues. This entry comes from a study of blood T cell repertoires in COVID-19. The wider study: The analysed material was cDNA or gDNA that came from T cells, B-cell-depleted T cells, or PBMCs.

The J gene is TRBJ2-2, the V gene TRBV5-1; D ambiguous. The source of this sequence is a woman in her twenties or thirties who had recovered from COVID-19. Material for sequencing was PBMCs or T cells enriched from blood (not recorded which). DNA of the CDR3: TGCGCCAGCAGCTTGCTCGGCGGAGACACCGGGGAGCTGTTTTTT. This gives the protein CASSLLGGDTGELFF.